Listed below are T cell receptor beta chains from one sample, sequenced in a study of identical twins. TCRdb reprocessed the 5' RACE reads with MiXCR, giving one entry per CDR3 protein. The table shows around 490,000 distinct CDR3 sequences, with about a fifth occurring only once. These data were also reused for a study on yellow fever vaccine responses in identical twins.

The sequenced sample was CD4+ T cells sorted from blood. These receptors all stem from a woman younger than 35 in good health. Both conserved end residues are part of each CDR3. D genes are given only for firm matches. A clone size is listed for some rows: how often the clone was seen (once, few, many), or a class if it is expanded.

TRBV2,.,.,TRBJ1-1,TGTGCCAGCTCTCAGTACACTGAAGCTTTCTTT,CASSQYTEAFF
TRBV15,.,.,TRBJ1-4,TGTGCCACCAGCAGAGCACCAAATGTGGAGGAAAAACTGTTTTTT,CATSRAPNVEEKLFF
TRBV3-1,TRBD2,.,TRBJ2-7,TGTGCCAGCAGCCCCGGGACTAGCGGGAGGTTCCCCTTTACCTACGAGCAGTACTTC,CASSPGTSGRFPFTYEQYF
TRBV5-6,TRBD2,once,TRBJ2-1,TGTGCCAGCAGCTTGGCTAGGACTAGTTCCACTGAGCAGTTCTTC,CASSLARTSSTEQFF
TRBV7-3,.,few,TRBJ2-1,TGTGCCAGCAGCTTAGATTACAGGAGTCCCTACAATGAGCAGTTCTTC,CASSLDYRSPYNEQFF
TRBV12-2,.,.,TRBJ2-7,TGTGCAAGTCGCTTACGGACAGGGGTTTACTACGAGCAGTACTTC,CASRLRTGVYYEQYF
TRBV12-3/TRBV12-4,.,.,TRBJ1-2,TGTGCCAGCAGTTCGGGGGACGATGGCTACACCTTC,CASSSGDDGYTF
TRBV25-1,.,.,TRBJ2-5,TGTGCCAGCAGCAAATGGGGAACTACAGGAGAGACCCAGTACTTC,CASSKWGTTGETQYF
TRBV5-1,.,.,TRBJ1-4,TGCGCCAGCAGCTGGGGTACAGGCGGATGGGCAACTAATGAAAAACTGTTTTTT,CASSWGTGGWATNEKLFF
TRBV29-1,.,.,TRBJ2-1,TGCAGCGGACGACACGACTACAATGAGCAGTTCTTC,CSGRHDYNEQFF
TRBV2,TRBD1,few,TRBJ1-5,TGTGCCAGTTCGGGACAGGGGATCAATCAGCCCCAGCATTTT,CASSGQGINQPQHF
TRBV20-1,TRBD2,.,TRBJ2-1,TGCAGTGCCCCTCAAAACCTCGGACTAGCGAGCAATGAGCAGTTCTTC,CSAPQNLGLASNEQFF
TRBV12-3/TRBV12-4,.,.,TRBJ1-6,TGTGCCAGCAGTTTCTTTCAGCAAGCTAATTCACCCCTCCACTTT,CASSFFQQANSPLHF
TRBV20-1,.,.,TRBJ1-6,TGCAGTGCCCTGGGGGACCGGAGCTCCTATAATTCACCCCTCCACTTT,CSALGDRSSYNSPLHF
TRBV5-1,.,few,TRBJ1-2,TGCGCCAGCAGCTCATATCAGGGGACTAACTATGGCTACACCTTC,CASSSYQGTNYGYTF
TRBV20-1,TRBD2,.,TRBJ2-1,TGCAGTGCTAGAGTAACTACTAGCGGGCTATCGCAGTTCTTC,CSARVTTSGLSQFF
TRBV4-2,TRBD2,.,TRBJ2-1,TGTGCCAGCAGCCAAGATGGATCTAGCGGGGTGGGGGATGAGCAGTTCTTC,CASSQDGSSGVGDEQFF
TRBV24-1,.,few,TRBJ2-3,TGTGCCACCAGTGATCCCAGGCGGAGCACAGATACGCAGTATTTT,CATSDPRRSTDTQYF
TRBV24-1,.,few,TRBJ2-2,TGTGCCACCAGTGGCCAAACGAACACCGGGGAGCTGTTTTTT,CATSGQTNTGELFF
TRBV29-1,TRBD1,.,TRBJ2-2,TGCAGCGTTGTAGGACAGGGGGGCGGGGAGCTGTTTTTT,CSVVGQGGGELFF
TRBV2,TRBD2,few,TRBJ2-1,TGTGCCAGCACACGGGGGGGAGAAGCAAACAATGAGCAGTTCTTC,CASTRGGEANNEQFF
TRBV15,TRBD2,.,TRBJ2-5,TGTGCCACCAGCAATTTACTAGCGGAGCAAGAGACCCAGTACTTC,CATSNLLAEQETQYF
TRBV19,.,.,TRBJ2-7,TGTGCCAGTAGCAAAACCGGGACAGAGGGCGGGAGTCGGTACGAGCAGTACTTC,CASSKTGTEGGSRYEQYF
TRBV7-9,TRBD1,few,TRBJ1-2,TGTGCCAGCAGCCCGAGGTCGACAGGGGGTCTCTATGGCTACACCTTC,CASSPRSTGGLYGYTF
TRBV29-1,TRBD1,.,TRBJ2-5,TGCAGCGTTGATCAGGGGGCCTGGGAGACCCAGTACTTC,CSVDQGAWETQYF
TRBV4-2,.,.,TRBJ2-1,TGTGCCAGCAGCCAAGACCGGCAGGGCACGGGCAATGAGCAGTTCTTC,CASSQDRQGTGNEQFF
TRBV29-1,TRBD1,.,TRBJ1-1,TGCAGCGTTGTGGGACAGGGCGCCCATGAAGCTTTCTTT,CSVVGQGAHEAFF
TRBV20-1,.,few,TRBJ1-5,TGCAGTGCTACGGAGGGCGACCCCAATCAGCCCCAGCATTTT,CSATEGDPNQPQHF
TRBV2,.,.,TRBJ2-5,TGTGCCAGCAGGGCATCCGGGACCCCCCAAGAGACCCAGTACTTC,CASRASGTPQETQYF
TRBV5-1,.,.,TRBJ2-2,TGCGCCAGCAGCTTGGTACAGACCGACACCGGGGAGCTGTTTTTT,CASSLVQTDTGELFF
TRBV12-3/TRBV12-4,.,few,TRBJ2-1,TGTGCCAGCAGTTTCCCCCCAGTGTACAATGAGCAGTTCTTC,CASSFPPVYNEQFF
TRBV10-3,.,few,TRBJ1-5,TGTGCCATCAGTGAGGCGGCAGGGACCAATCAGCCCCAGCATTTT,CAISEAAGTNQPQHF
TRBV4-2,TRBD2,few,TRBJ2-5,TGTGCCAGCAGCCAAGGGGAGGGACGGAACCAAGAGACCCAGTACTTC,CASSQGEGRNQETQYF
TRBV19,.,.,TRBJ1-2,TGTGCCAGTAGAGGGGAGACGGGCGGCTACACCTTC,CASRGETGGYTF
TRBV6-1,TRBD1,few,TRBJ2-1,TGTGCCAGCAGTGAAGCGGTGGGAACAGGGGGGAATGAGCAGTTCTTC,CASSEAVGTGGNEQFF
TRBV29-1,.,few,TRBJ2-5,TGCAGCGTTGAAGAGTTCGCTGAGACCCAGTACTTC,CSVEEFAETQYF
TRBV6-5,TRBD2,.,TRBJ2-5,TGTGCCAGCAGTTACGGAGGGGCGGGAGTGGAAGAGACCCAGTACTTC,CASSYGGAGVEETQYF
TRBV6-5,.,.,TRBJ1-3,TGTGCCAGCAGTTACTCGGGCGACACGAGCTCTGGAAACACCATATATTTT,CASSYSGDTSSGNTIYF
TRBV3-1,.,.,TRBJ2-4,TGTGCCAGCAGCCATCGGGGGCGGATAAACATTCAGTACTTC,CASSHRGRINIQYF
TRBV4-1,.,.,TRBJ2-2,TGCGCCAGCAGCCCCCGCTGGGACACCGGGGAGCTGTTTTTT,CASSPRWDTGELFF